This T cell receptor (beta chain) is drawn from a study of PD-1 blockade in mismatch repair-deficient tumors. Profiled with immunoSEQ multiplex PCR; TCRdb holds only in-frame clones, not every one. Of about 34,000 clones listed, 80% are singletons. Germline CDR1 MRHNA, CDR2 SNTAGT. This CDR3 region has 15 residues. Trimming cost V 5 bases and J 3 bases; bases outside gene matches: 2. Details on this clone: Its antigen is not known.

Study observations and caveats: Tumor-resident clones, often undetectable pretreatment in blood, expanded then contracted after pembrolizumab.

All patients were mismatch repair deficient, assessed by either PCR or immunohistochemistry. TCR sequencing covered a few patients who responded to pembrolizumab. The chain couples TRBV6-4 to TRBJ2-3; TRBD2 matches 13 bases. This sequence originates from an adult with mismatch repair-deficient cancer. The source material was PBMCs, sampled roughly 6 weeks after starting pembrolizumab. CDR3 sequence reads: CASSRTSGSTDTQYF. In DNA, the CDR3 is TGTGCCAGCAGTAGGACTAGCGGGAGTACAGATACGCAGTATTTT.